This T cell receptor (beta chain) was profiled in a study of blood T cell repertoires in COVID-19. Across the whole study: Some COVID-19 samples were acute and others convalescent; all came from the United States, Italy and Spain.

Original data processing: Amplification from reference gene primers served as the basis for estimated nucleated cell counts. Only in-frame clones appear in the TCRdb table, and some are missing; sequencing was by immunoSEQ multiplex PCR. Clone size and the V and J calls come from that table; the DNA yielded D and trimming. The sample has 65,000 to 95,000 clones; about 80% are singletons. CDR3 length equals 13 residues. With V trimmed by 8 bases and J by 7 bases, 10 bases remained unmatched. Germline loops: CDR1 MGHDK, CDR2 SYGVNS. The sequenced sample consisted of peripheral blood. V gene TRBV25-1 combines with J gene TRBJ1-1; 7 positions agree with TRBD1. This TCR was sampled from a man in his fifties or sixties with active or convalescent COVID-19. This chain's CDR3 is CASYDREQGEAFF. CDR3 bases: TGTGCCAGCTATGACAGGGAACAGGGTGAAGCTTTCTTT. The whole variable domain, filled in from reference TRBV25-1 and TRBJ1-1, reads EADIYQTPRYLVIGTGKKITLECSQTMGHDKMYWYQQDPGMELHLIHYSYGVNSTEKGDLSSESTVSRIRTEHFPLTLESARPSHTSQYLCASYDREQGEAFFGQGTRLTVV.